This T cell receptor (beta chain) was obtained from a study of T cell clones after liver transplantation. Overall study context: Subjects received no induction therapy and standard immunosuppression until randomization at 12-24 months post-transplant.

Trimming cost V 4 bases and J 1 base; bases outside gene matches: 6. The CDR3 spans 16 residues. From germline, CDR1 is LNHDA and CDR2 SQIVND (reference sequence). Sorting of unstimulated PBMCs yielded separate CD3+CD4+ and CD3+CD8+ fractions. Assay used: immunoSEQ multiplex PCR; TCRdb lists only in-frame clones, some missing. The sample consists of 45,000 to 60,000 clones, roughly three quarters of them appearing once. This receptor was obtained from a human patient who received a liver transplant. The graft donor may have contributed some T cells. The V call is TRBV19, the J call TRBJ2-5, with 10 bases matching TRBD2. Sample: CD4+ T cells from blood, taken at the 22-month timepoint. This CDR3 is CASSSLPSGGQETQYF. CDR3 bases: TGTGCCAGTAGTAGTTTGCCTAGCGGGGGCCAAGAGACCCAGTACTTC.